This T cell receptor beta chain was captured in a study of cytomegalovirus exposure and HLA in healthy donors. General study findings and limits: According to a later analysis, most TCR beta chains associated with CMV appeared HLA-restricted.

Concerning this clone: Its antigen is unknown.

Per germline, CDR1 SGHTA and CDR2 FQGNSA. The CDR3 has 18 residues. Losses at the gene ends were 3 bases for V and 5 bases for J; bases not matched to a gene: 14. In the PCR, 60 Vbeta and 13 Jbeta primers were used. Produced via immunoSEQ multiplex PCR; TCRdb's table is partial and in-frame only. The sample consists of over 70,000 clones, roughly 79% of them appearing once. The TCR was taken from a male donor in good health and CMV-seronegative. Sequenced: PBMCs. This sequence joins TRBV7-2 and TRBJ1-2, with TRBD1 identical over 11 bases. The CDR3, as DNA: TGTGCCAGCAGCTTGAAGGGTGGGACAGGGGGAAATTTTTATGGCTACACCTTC. Translating gives CASSLKGGTGGNFYGYTF. Combining the CDR3 with reference TRBV7-2 and TRBJ1-2 gives the whole variable domain GAGVSQSPSNKVTEKGKDVELRCDPISGHTALYWYRQSLGQGLEFLIYFQGNSAPDKSGLPSDRFSAERTGGSVSTLTIQRTQQEDSAVYLCASSLKGGTGGNFYGYTFGSGTRLTVV.